These 32 T cell receptor beta chains were sequenced from one sample in a study of glioma-infiltrating T cells. Amplification of TCR alpha and beta CDR3 regions from RNA used iRepertoire nested multiplex PCR. Using its own MiXCR run on the multiplex PCR reads, TCRdb lists one record per CDR3 protein. The sample lists about 140,000 distinct CDR3 sequences, about two fifths seen once, with 20% in the top ten. The source material was glioma tissue, nonneoplastic brain tissue, or PBMCs (not recorded which). The receptors derive from a human donor with low-grade glioma or glioblastoma, undergoing nonglioma brain surgery, or in good health (not recorded which).

The chain combines TRBV6-6 with TRBJ1-2, with 7 positions matching TRBD1. CDR1 is MNHNY and CDR2 is SVGAGI in the germline V gene (reference sequence). V lost 7 bases, J lost 2 bases, and 4 bases stayed unmatched. CDR3 length equals 13 residues. The CDR3 coding sequence is TGTGCCAGCAAAACAGGGGTCAACTATGGCTACACCTTC. Its protein is CASKTGVNYGYTF.

The chain recombines TRBV28 with TRBJ1-5; possibly TRBD1 for D (5 bases). Trimming pared 5 bases from V and 2 bases from J, leaving 16 bases between. The CDR3 is 16 residues long. CDR1 and CDR2 from the germline V gene are MDHEN and SYDVKM. The CDR3 is CASSQRGGDGNQPQHF. For the CDR3, the DNA is TGTGCCAGCAGTCAACGGGGGGGGGATGGCAATCAGCCCCAGCATTTT. Drawing the rest from reference TRBV28 and TRBJ1-5, the complete variable domain is DVKVTQSSRYLVKRTGEKVFLECVQDMDHENMFWYRQDPGLGLRLIYFSYDVKMKEKGDIPEGYSVSREKKERFSLILESASTNQTSMYLCASSQRGGDGNQPQHFGDGTRLSIL.

The chain employs TRBV20-1 and TRBJ2-7; no firm D call. The CDR3 spans 13 residues. In germline, CDR1 is DFQATT, CDR2 SNEGSKA (reference sequence). Trimming stripped 6 bases from V and 3 bases from J, with 15 bases between. CDR3 DNA sequence: TGCAGTGCCGAAGGCCAGGCTTACTACGAGCAGTACTTC. This encodes CSAEGQAYYEQYF.

This chain uses TRBV10-1 with TRBJ2-1, with D unclear. Germline V gene sequence: CDR1 WNHNN, CDR2 SYGVQD (reference sequence). The CDR3 totals 16 residues. Trimming shortened V by 2 bases and J by 3 bases, and 14 bases separated the two germline ends. The CDR3 spells CASSEIPTGVYNEQFF. In DNA form, the CDR3 reads TGCGCCAGCAGTGAGATCCCGACTGGCGTCTACAATGAGCAGTTCTTC.

This clonotype was seen only a few times. The V gene is TRBV12-3 or TRBV12-4, the J gene TRBJ1-5, with D uncertain. CDR3 length: 12 residues. Trimming left V 1 base short and J 6 bases short, with 4 bases between. The CDR3 spells CASSLGSQPQHF. The CDR3 DNA sequence: TGTGCCAGCAGTTTAGGGTCTCAGCCCCAGCATTTT.

This clonotype has just a few counts. The chain uses TRBV3-1 and TRBJ2-5; 7 bases align to TRBD2. CDR1 and CDR2 (germline): LGHDT, YNNKEL (reference sequence). The V segment lost 1 base and the J segment 2 bases; nucleotides outside the gene matches: 10. This CDR3 spans 17 amino acids. The CDR3 DNA reads as TGTGCCAGCAGCCAAGTAGGTGCAATAGCGGGTCAAGAGACCCAGTACTTC. This translates into CASSQVGAIAGQETQYF.

The CDR3: CASSLEDRGLSGYTF. The CDR3 coding sequence is TGTGCCAGCAGCTTAGAGGACAGGGGGTTGAGCGGCTACACCTTC. The rearrangement joins TRBV7-9 to TRBJ1-2; 10 bases map to TRBD1. V lost 1 base and J lost 8; bases outside the gene matches: 7. The CDR3 runs to 15 residues. Per germline, CDR1 SEHNR and CDR2 FQNEAQ (reference sequence).

A word on this clonotype: An end of the junction differs from the germline gene, which may be a read error. The chain employs TRBV6-1 and TRBJ2-7, with TRBD2 identical over 7 bases. Germline loops: CDR1 MNHNS, CDR2 SASEGT. CDR3 length: 14 amino acids. The CDR3 spells CASSQAGPIYEQYF. DNA of the CDR3: TGTGCCAGCAGTCAAGCGGGACCCATTTACGAGCAGTACTTC.

Concerning this clonotype itself: At one end, the junction sequence differs from germline, possibly due to a read error. This chain links TRBV6-1 with TRBJ2-7; D is undetermined. This CDR3 has 14 amino acids. Germline loops: CDR1 MNHNS, CDR2 SASEGT. The CDR3 nucleotides read TGTGCCAGCAGCGAAGAGTTCGGCTCCTACGAGCAGTACTTC. Its translation: CASSEEFGSYEQYF.

This chain links TRBV20-1 with TRBJ1-2; the D gene is possibly TRBD1 (6 bases). From germline, CDR1 is DFQATT and CDR2 SNEGSKA (reference sequence). V lost 0 bases, J lost 12 bases, and 14 bases lay in between. This CDR3 contains 12 residues. CDR3 nucleotides: TGCAGTGCTAGAGATAGTAGCAGGGACAACACCTTC. Its translation is CSARDSSRDNTF.

This sequence joins TRBV6-1 and TRBJ2-5; 10 bases are a match to TRBD2. Germline CDR1 reads MNHNS; CDR2 reads SASEGT. This CDR3 has 16 residues. The V and J ends lost 5 bases and 4 bases, in that order; junction bases with no gene match: 10. In DNA, the CDR3 is TGTGCCAGCAGTAGTCGCCCCAGCGGGAGGGTAGAGACCCAGTACTTC. It codes for CASSSRPSGRVETQYF.

This clonotype was picked up a small number of times. The V and J genes are TRBV18 and TRBJ2-7, with D unclear. Germline CDR1 reads KGHSH; CDR2 reads LQKENI. The V end was cut by 4 bases, the J end by 6 bases, with 13 bases between. The CDR3 consists of 13 residues. CDR3 DNA: TGTGCCAGCTCACACCAAGGGCGAGGCGAGCAGTACTTC. This sequence encodes CASSHQGRGEQYF.

V gene TRBV15 combines with J gene TRBJ2-3, with TRBD1 matching over 8 bases. Germline-derived CDR1 and CDR2 are LNHNV and YYDKDF (reference sequence). This CDR3 comprises 16 residues. Trimming at V came to 2 bases and at J to 0 bases, leaving 4 bases not matched to a gene. CDR3 sequence (DNA): TGTGCCACCAGCAGACGCAGGGGGCGCAGCACAGATACGCAGTATTTT. It yields the protein CATSRRRGRSTDTQYF.

This clonotype showed up just a few times. The rearrangement uses TRBV28 and TRBJ2-3; weak D call: TRBD1 (7 bases). Germline values: CDR1 MDHEN, CDR2 SYDVKM. The CDR3 contains 15 residues. Trimming took off 4 bases at V and 1 base at J, with 12 bases between the two ends. CDR3 residues: CASSYPRGGTDTQYF. CDR3 bases: TGTGCCAGCAGTTATCCCAGGGGGGGCACAGATACGCAGTATTTT.

This clonotype was counted ten times or more. The chain joins TRBV20-1 to TRBJ1-1, with D hard to call. The germline gives CDR1 DFQATT, CDR2 SNEGSKA (reference sequence). The ends were cut back, 6 bases at V and 6 bases at J, with 11 bases in the middle. CDR3 length: 11 residues. The CDR3 DNA follows: TGCAGTGCGGTAGATTTCCCTGAAGCTTTCTTT. Translating gives CSAVDFPEAFF.

This chain uses TRBV20-1 with TRBJ1-1; TRBD1 matches at 9 bases. Germline V CDR1 and CDR2: DFQATT, SNEGSKA (reference sequence). This CDR3 contains 13 residues. Losses at the gene ends were 6 bases for V and 3 bases for J; bases not matched to a gene: 5. The CDR3 is CSADRGTYTEAFF. CDR3 nucleotide sequence: TGCAGTGCAGACAGGGGGACGTACACTGAAGCTTTCTTT.

The V gene is TRBV27, the J gene TRBJ2-3; the match to TRBD1 covers 7 bases. The germline gives CDR1 MNHEY, CDR2 SMNVEV (reference sequence). J lost 7 bases, V lost 5 bases, and 6 bases had no gene match. The CDR3 length is 13 residues. The CDR3 DNA reads as TGTGCCAGCAGTATCGACAGGGTAAATACGCAGTATTTT. Protein: CASSIDRVNTQYF.

The chain employs TRBV20-1 and TRBJ2-1, with TRBD2 matching over 7 bases. Germline V gene sequence: CDR1 DFQATT, CDR2 SNEGSKA (reference sequence). After removal of 4 bases from V and 7 bases from J, the junction contained 13 bases not matched to a gene. The CDR3 runs 15 residues. For the CDR3, the DNA is TGCAGTGCTATAAGTCTAGCGGATTACAGGAATGAGCAGTTCTTC. Translating it yields CSAISLADYRNEQFF.

This clonotype was counted only a few times. The chain employs TRBV6-1 and TRBJ2-7; perhaps D is TRBD1 or TRBD2 (6 bases each). Germline-derived CDR1 and CDR2 are MNHNS and SASEGT. The V and J ends lost 8 bases and 7 bases respectively, with 18 bases between them. The CDR3 runs 13 residues. The CDR3 spells CASGPSTGREQYF. CDR3 coding DNA: TGTGCCAGCGGACCCTCCACAGGGAGGGAGCAGTACTTC.

The chain carries TRBV28 and TRBJ2-2; D unresolved. V was shortened by 2 bases and J by 8 bases, with 9 bases between the two germline ends. CDR3 length: 13 residues. Germline V lookup: CDR1 MDHEN, CDR2 SYDVKM. The CDR3 coding sequence is TGTGCCAGCAGTTTAATCGCCGCAGGGGAGCTGTTTTTT. This translates into CASSLIAAGELFF.

The chain carries TRBV6-1 and TRBJ2-7; D is unclear. This CDR3 region has 14 residues. The germline V gene encodes CDR1 MNHNS and CDR2 SASEGT. Trimming took 6 bases from V and 2 from J, leaving 14 bases between them. Written as DNA, the CDR3 is TGTGCCAGCAGCGACCCCCGGCCCACCTACGAGCAGTACTTC. This translates into CASSDPRPTYEQYF.

The chain carries TRBV3-1 and TRBJ2-7; 8 bases align to TRBD2. V gave up 1 base and J gave up 1 base; unmatched junction bases: 6. Per the germline V gene, CDR1 is LGHDT and CDR2 is YNNKEL (reference sequence). The CDR3 loop spans 16 amino acids. CDR3 sequence: CASSQGLATLSYEQYF. The CDR3 DNA reads as TGTGCCAGCAGCCAAGGACTAGCGACCTTATCCTACGAGCAGTACTTC.

This chain links TRBV20-1 with TRBJ2-1, with 11 bases lining up with TRBD2. Germline V gene sequence: CDR1 DFQATT, CDR2 SNEGSKA (reference sequence). This CDR3 contains 16 residues. Trimming at V came to 3 bases and at J to 1 base, leaving 5 bases not matched to a gene. The CDR3 region has the DNA TGCAGTGCTAGTTTAGCGGGGGGGTTATCCTACAATGAGCAGTTCTTC. Translating gives CSASLAGGLSYNEQFF.

The chain employs TRBV28 and TRBJ2-7; D unclear. CDR1 is MDHEN, CDR2 SYDVKM, per germline. The CDR3 loop spans 12 amino acids. V was trimmed by 2 bases and J by 4 bases, leaving 6 bases between them. CDR3 coding DNA: TGTGCCAGCAGTTTACAGGAATACGAGCAGTACTTC. Its translation: CASSLQEYEQYF.

This clonotype has just a few counts. The chain links TRBV20-1 to TRBJ1-4; D not resolved. Germline V gene data show CDR1 as DFQATT and CDR2 as SNEGSKA (reference sequence). The CDR3 spans 11 residues. V lost 6 bases to trimming and J lost 5 bases, with 7 bases between them. As DNA, the CDR3 is TGCAGTGCGTTCACGAATGAAAAACTGTTTTTT. This gives the protein CSAFTNEKLFF.

The chain employs TRBV6-1 and TRBJ1-1, with TRBD1 as a possible D gene (6 bases). This CDR3 comprises 13 residues. V lost 6 bases and J 11 bases, leaving 19 bases between the germline ends. CDR1 is MNHNS, CDR2 SASEGT, per germline. CDR3 residues: CASSPRGGRWAFF. The CDR3 DNA follows: TGTGCCAGCAGCCCCAGAGGGGGGCGATGGGCTTTCTTT.

This clonotype was observed a handful of times. This chain joins TRBV7-8 and TRBJ2-1; 11 nucleotides line up with TRBD2. The J segment lost 5 bases and the V segment lost 5 bases, leaving 2 bases of the junction unmatched. The V gene's germline CDR1 is SGHVS and CDR2 FQNEAQ. The CDR3 contains 14 residues. Here the CDR3 reads CASSGTSGNNEQFF. The CDR3 DNA follows: TGTGCCAGCAGCGGGACTAGCGGAAACAATGAGCAGTTCTTC. The variable domain in full, completed from reference TRBV7-8 and TRBJ2-1, reads GAGVSQSPRYKVAKRGQDVALRCDPISGHVSLFWYQQALGQGPEFLTYFQNEAQLDKSGLPSDRFFAERPEGSVSTLKIQRTQQEDSAVYLCASSGTSGNNEQFFGPGTRLTVL.

The V gene is TRBV6-1, the J gene TRBJ2-7; D is perhaps TRBD1 or TRBD2 (5 bases each). CDR1 is MNHNS, CDR2 SASEGT, per germline. CDR3 length: 14 amino acids. V lost 5 bases and J 4 bases, leaving 15 bases between the germline ends. The CDR3 sequence: CASSQTAGRYEQYF. The CDR3 nucleotides are TGTGCCAGCAGTCAAACGGCAGGGAGATACGAGCAGTACTTC.

This sequence joins TRBV10-3 and TRBJ1-1, with D possibly TRBD1 on 6 matching bases. V lost 0 bases and J 1 base, leaving 6 bases between the germline ends. Germline V CDR1 and CDR2: ENHRY, SYGVKD. This CDR3 has 14 residues. CDR3 in DNA: TGTGCCATCAGTGAGTCGACAGGGAACACTGAAGCTTTCTTT. It translates to CAISESTGNTEAFF.

This clonotype was observed a handful of times. V gene TRBV19 combines with J gene TRBJ2-1; D remains ambiguous. The length of the CDR3 is 12 residues. Between the trimmed V and J ends, which lost 6 bases and 3 bases, there was a span of 6 bases. Germline CDR1 LNHDA, CDR2 SQIVND (reference sequence). The CDR3 reads CASSRVYNEQFF. The CDR3 DNA reads TGTGCCAGTAGCCGAGTCTACAATGAGCAGTTCTTC.

This clonotype has ten or more counts. The CDR3 DNA is TGCAGTGCTAGTGACCAGACCTACGAGCAGTACTTC. It translates to CSASDQTYEQYF. The chain links TRBV20-1 to TRBJ2-7; D ambiguous. V was trimmed by 3 bases and J by 2 bases, leaving 8 bases between them. Germline values: CDR1 DFQATT, CDR2 SNEGSKA (reference sequence). The CDR3 is made up of 12 amino acids.

This clonotype was detected only a few times. V and J are TRBV28 and TRBJ2-3; no clear D. V shed 7 bases and J shed 2 bases, with 7 bases lying between them. Germline CDR1 reads MDHEN; CDR2 reads SYDVKM. The CDR3 is 12 residues long. The CDR3 loop reads CASTPNTDTQYF. Here the CDR3 DNA reads TGTGCCAGCACCCCTAACACAGATACGCAGTATTTT.